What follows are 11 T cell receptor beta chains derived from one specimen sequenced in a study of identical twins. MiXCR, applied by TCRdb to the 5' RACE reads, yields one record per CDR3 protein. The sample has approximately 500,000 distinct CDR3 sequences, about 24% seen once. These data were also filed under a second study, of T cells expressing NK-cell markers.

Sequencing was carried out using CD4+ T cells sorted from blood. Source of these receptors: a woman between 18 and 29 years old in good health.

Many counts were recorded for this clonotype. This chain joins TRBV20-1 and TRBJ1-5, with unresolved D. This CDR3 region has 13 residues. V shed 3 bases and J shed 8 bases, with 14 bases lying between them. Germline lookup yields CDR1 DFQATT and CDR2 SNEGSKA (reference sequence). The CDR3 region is CSASPGYAEPQHF. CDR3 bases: TGCAGTGCTAGTCCGGGGTACGCGGAGCCCCAGCATTTT.

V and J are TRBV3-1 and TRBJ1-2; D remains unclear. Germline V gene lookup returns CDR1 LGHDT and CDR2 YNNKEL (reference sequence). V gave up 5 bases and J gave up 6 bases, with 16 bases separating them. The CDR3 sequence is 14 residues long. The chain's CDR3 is CASSSRAVRNGYTF. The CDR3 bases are TGTGCCAGCAGCTCCCGGGCCGTTAGGAATGGCTACACCTTC.

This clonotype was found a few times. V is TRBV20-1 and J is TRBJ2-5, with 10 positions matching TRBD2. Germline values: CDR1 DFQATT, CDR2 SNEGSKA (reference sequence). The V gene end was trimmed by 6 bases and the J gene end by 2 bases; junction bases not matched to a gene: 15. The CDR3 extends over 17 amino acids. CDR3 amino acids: CSAPIFLSGRGQETQYF. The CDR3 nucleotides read TGCAGTGCCCCAATCTTTTTGAGCGGGAGGGGACAAGAGACCCAGTACTTC.

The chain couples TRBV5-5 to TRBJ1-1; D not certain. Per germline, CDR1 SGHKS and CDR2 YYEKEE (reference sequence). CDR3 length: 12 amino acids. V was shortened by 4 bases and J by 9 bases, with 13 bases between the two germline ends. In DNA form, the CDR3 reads TGTGCCAGCAGCCAGCGGGGAAATAAAGCTTTCTTT. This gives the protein CASSQRGNKAFF.

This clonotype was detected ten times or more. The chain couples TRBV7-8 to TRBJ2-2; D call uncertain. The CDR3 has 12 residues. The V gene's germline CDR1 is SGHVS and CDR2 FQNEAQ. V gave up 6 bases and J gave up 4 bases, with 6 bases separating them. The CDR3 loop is CASSSPTGELFF. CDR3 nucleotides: TGTGCCAGCAGTTCCCCCACCGGGGAGCTGTTTTTT.

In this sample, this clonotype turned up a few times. The CDR3 DNA is TGTGCCAGCAGCTCTTATCACGAGCAGTACTTC. The encoded protein is CASSSYHEQYF. This chain joins TRBV11-2 and TRBJ2-7; D is ambiguous. CDR3 size: 11 residues. The germline gives CDR1 SGHAT, CDR2 FQNNGV. V was pared by 4 bases and J by 5 bases, with 6 bases between.

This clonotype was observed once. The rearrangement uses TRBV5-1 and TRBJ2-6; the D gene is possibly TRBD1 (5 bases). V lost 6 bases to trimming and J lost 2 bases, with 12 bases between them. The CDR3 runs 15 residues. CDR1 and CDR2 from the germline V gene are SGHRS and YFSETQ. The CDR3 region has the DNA TGCGCCAGCACCTTAAGGGGTACTGGGGCCAACGTCCTGACTTTC. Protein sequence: CASTLRGTGANVLTF.

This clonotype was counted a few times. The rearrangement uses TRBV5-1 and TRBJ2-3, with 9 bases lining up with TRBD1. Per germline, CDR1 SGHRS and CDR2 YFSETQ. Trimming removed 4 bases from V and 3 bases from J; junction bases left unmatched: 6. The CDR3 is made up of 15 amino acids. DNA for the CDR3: TGCGCCAGCAGCCCTACAGGGGGCCGAACAGATACGCAGTATTTT. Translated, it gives CASSPTGGRTDTQYF.

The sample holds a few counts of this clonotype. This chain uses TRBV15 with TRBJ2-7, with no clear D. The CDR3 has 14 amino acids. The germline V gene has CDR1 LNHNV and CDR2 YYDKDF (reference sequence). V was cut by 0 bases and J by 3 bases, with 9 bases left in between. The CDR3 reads CATSRDPLHYEQYF. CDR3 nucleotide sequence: TGTGCCACCAGCAGAGACCCACTCCACTACGAGCAGTACTTC.

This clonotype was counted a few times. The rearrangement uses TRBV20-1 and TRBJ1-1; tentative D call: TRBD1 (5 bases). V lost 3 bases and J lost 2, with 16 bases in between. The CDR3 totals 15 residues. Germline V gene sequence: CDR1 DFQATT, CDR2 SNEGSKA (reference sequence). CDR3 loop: CSASNSGGVNTEAFF. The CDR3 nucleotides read TGCAGTGCTAGTAATTCGGGGGGAGTAAACACTGAAGCTTTCTTT.

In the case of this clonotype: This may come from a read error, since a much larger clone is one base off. CDR3 loop: CASSLARDTEAFF. The DNA of the CDR3 is TGTGCCAGCAGTTTAGCCAGGGACACTGAAGCTTTCTTT. J is TRBJ1-1 and V is TRBV12-3 or TRBV12-4, with D possibly TRBD1 on 5 matching bases. The CDR3 is made up of 13 amino acids. Between the trimmed V and J ends, which lost 0 bases and 3 bases, there was a span of 5 bases.